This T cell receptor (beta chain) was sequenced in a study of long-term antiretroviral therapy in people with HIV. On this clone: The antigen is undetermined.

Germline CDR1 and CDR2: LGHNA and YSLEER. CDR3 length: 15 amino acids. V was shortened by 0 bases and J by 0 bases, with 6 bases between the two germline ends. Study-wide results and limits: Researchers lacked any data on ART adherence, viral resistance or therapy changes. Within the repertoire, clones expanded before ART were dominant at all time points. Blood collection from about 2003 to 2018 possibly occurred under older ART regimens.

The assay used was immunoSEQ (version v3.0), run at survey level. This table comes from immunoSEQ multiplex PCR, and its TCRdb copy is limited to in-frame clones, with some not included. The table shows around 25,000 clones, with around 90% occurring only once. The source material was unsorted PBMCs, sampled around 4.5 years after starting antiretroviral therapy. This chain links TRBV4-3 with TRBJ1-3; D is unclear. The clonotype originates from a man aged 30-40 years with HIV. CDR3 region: CASSQDRSSGNTIYF. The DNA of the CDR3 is TGCGCCAGCAGCCAAGACAGAAGCTCTGGAAACACCATATATTTT.